This section outlines one T cell receptor beta chain sequence together with its context. The data stem from a study of shared clonotypes between healthy human individuals. Negatively enriched CD4+ T cells were divided by CD45RA into naive and memory. The method was immunoSEQ multiplex PCR; TCRdb's version includes in-frame clones alone and lacks a portion of them. The sample lists 1,100,000 or so clones, 70% to 80% occurring once. The clonotype was recovered from a young man in good health. Some clones in this sample may be carry-over from other donors' samples. Sequencing was performed on memory CD4+ T cells from PBMCs. Subset indicated: CD45RA-negative fraction.

CDR3 bases: TGTGCAAGTCGCTTATTCCCCCACCTCTACGTCTCTGGAAACACCATATATTTT. Its protein is CASRLFPHLYVSGNTIYF. J is TRBJ1-3 and V is TRBV12-2. TRBV12-2 is deemed a pseudogene. The CDR3 contains 18 residues.